This entry is about one TCR beta chain. This record belongs to a study of chemoradiotherapy in HPV16-positive cancers. This CDR3 comprises 13 residues. Germline V gene lookup returns CDR1 SGHTA and CDR2 FQGNSA. The ends were cut back, 1 base at V and 4 bases at J, with 7 bases in the middle. Sequencing was performed with immunoSEQ multiplex PCR; in TCRdb, only in-frame clones are kept and a portion is missing. The data hold approximately 35,000 clones, with about 80% observed a single time. This sequence originates from a human donor with HPV-associated anogenital cancer. This sequence joins TRBV7-2 and TRBJ2-5; D not resolved. The sample consisted of blood, taken from a patient who underwent chemoradiotherapy. The CDR3 sequence: CASSLVGGETQYF. In DNA form, the CDR3 reads TGTGCCAGCAGCTTAGTCGGCGGAGAGACCCAGTACTTC.